This paragraph covers one T cell receptor (beta chain) sequence. The target antigen is unknown. The sample comes from a study of T-cell memory formation after mild COVID-19. Study conclusions and caveats: Pre-infection memory held some responding clones, suggesting pre-existing cross-reactive T cells responded.

MiXCR was run by TCRdb on the 5' RACE reads, yielding one entry per CDR3 protein. Here the sample spans under 450,000 distinct CDR3 sequences, less than 25% being singletons. The source of this sequence is a man aged 18 to 35 who had mild COVID-19 (a few samples of this study predate the infection). Cell type and time point are not known. The specimen sequenced was PBMCs or a T cell subset sorted from them (not recorded which).

CDR3 sequence reads: CATSRDLSLGGETQYF. The CDR3 DNA is TGTGCCACCAGCAGAGATCTTAGCCTCGGAGGGGAGACCCAGTACTTC. V and J are TRBV15 and TRBJ2-5, with D tentatively TRBD2 (6 bases). The CDR3 has 16 amino acids. Looked up from germline, CDR1 is LNHNV and CDR2 is YYDKDF (reference sequence). V lost 0 bases and J 5 bases, leaving 16 bases between the germline ends.